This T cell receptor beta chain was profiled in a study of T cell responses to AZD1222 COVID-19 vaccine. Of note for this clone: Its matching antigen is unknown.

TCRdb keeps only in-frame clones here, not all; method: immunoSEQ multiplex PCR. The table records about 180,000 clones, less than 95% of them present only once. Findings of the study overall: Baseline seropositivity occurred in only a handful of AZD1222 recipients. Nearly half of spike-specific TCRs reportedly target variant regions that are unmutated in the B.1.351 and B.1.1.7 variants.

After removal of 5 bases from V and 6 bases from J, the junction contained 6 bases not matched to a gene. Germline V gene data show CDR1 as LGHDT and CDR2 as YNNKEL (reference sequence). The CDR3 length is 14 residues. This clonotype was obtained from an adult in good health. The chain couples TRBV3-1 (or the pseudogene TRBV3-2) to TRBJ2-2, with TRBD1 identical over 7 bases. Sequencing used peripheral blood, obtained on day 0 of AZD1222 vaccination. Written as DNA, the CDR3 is TGTGCCAGCAGCGCATACAGGGGCCCCGGGGAGCTGTTTTTT. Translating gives CASSAYRGPGELFF.